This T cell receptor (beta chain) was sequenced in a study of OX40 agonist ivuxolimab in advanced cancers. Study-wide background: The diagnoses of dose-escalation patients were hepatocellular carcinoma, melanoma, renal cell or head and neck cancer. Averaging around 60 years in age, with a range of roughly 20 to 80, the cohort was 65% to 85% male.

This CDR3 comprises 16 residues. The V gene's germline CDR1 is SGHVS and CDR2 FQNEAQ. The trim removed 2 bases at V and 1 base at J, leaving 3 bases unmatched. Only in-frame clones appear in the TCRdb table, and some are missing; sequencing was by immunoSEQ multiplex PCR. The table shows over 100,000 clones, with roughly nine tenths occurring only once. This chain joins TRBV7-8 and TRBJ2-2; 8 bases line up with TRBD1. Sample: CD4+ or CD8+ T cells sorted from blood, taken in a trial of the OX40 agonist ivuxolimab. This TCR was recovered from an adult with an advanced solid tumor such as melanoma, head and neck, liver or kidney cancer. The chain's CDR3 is CASSLLDRGNTGELFF. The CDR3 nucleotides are TGTGCCAGCAGCTTACTCGACAGGGGGAACACCGGGGAGCTGTTTTTT.